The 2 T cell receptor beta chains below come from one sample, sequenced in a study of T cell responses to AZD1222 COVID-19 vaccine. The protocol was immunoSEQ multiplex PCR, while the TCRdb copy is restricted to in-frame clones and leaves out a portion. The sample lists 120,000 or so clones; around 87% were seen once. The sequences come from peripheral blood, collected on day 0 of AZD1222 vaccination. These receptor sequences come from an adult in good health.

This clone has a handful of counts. This CDR3 is CASSLVGQDPYEQYF. Here the CDR3 DNA reads TGTGCCAGCAGCTTAGTAGGACAGGATCCTTACGAGCAGTACTTC. V gene TRBV11-2 combines with J gene TRBJ2-7; 7 bases map to TRBD1. V was clipped by 1 base and J by 4 bases; unmatched bases: 7. The CDR3 covers 15 residues. Looked up from germline, CDR1 is SGHAT and CDR2 is FQNNGV.

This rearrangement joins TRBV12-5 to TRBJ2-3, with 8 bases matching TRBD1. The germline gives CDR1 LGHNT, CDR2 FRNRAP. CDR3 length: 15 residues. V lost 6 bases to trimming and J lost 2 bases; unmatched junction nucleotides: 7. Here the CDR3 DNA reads TGTGCTAGTGGCGGTACAGGGGGAGTCACAGATACGCAGTATTTT. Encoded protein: CASGGTGGVTDTQYF.